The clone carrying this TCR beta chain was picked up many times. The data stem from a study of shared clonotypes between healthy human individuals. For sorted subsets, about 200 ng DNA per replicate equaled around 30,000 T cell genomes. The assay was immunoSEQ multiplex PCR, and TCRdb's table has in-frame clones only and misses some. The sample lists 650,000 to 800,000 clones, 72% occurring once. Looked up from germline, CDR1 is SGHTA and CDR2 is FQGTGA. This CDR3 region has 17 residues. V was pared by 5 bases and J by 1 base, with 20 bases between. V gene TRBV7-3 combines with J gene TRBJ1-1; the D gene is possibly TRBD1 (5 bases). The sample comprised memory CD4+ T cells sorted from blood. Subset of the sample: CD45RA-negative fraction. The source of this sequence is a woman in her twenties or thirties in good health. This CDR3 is CASSVSRALERNTEAFF. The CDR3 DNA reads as TGTGCCAGCAGCGTAAGCAGGGCCCTGGAGAGGAACACTGAAGCTTTCTTT.